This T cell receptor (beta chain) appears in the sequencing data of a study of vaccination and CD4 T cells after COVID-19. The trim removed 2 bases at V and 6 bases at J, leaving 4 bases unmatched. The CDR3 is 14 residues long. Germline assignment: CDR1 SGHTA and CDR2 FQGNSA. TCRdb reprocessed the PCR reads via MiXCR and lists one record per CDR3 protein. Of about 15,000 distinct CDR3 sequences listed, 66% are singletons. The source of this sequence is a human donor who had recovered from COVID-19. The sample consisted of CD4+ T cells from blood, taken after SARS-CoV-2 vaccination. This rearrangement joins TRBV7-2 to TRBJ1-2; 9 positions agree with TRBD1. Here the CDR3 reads CASSLHRGQNGYTF. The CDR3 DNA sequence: TGTGCCAGCAGCTTACACAGGGGGCAAAATGGCTACACCTTC. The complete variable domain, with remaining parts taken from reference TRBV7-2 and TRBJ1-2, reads GAGVSQSPSNKVTEKGKDVELRCDPISGHTALYWYRQSLGQGLEFLIYFQGNSAPDKSGLPSDRFSAERTGGSVSTLTIQRTQQEDSAVYLCASSLHRGQNGYTFGSGTRLTVV.